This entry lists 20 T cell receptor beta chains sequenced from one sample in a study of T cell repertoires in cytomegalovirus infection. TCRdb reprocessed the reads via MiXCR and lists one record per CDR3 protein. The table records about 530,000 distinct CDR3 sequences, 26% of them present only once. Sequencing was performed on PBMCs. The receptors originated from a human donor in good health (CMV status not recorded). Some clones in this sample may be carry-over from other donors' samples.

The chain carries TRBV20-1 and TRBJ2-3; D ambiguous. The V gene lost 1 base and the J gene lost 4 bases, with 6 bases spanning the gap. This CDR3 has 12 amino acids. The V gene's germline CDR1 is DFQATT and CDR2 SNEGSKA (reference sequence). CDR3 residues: CSARAGPDTQYF. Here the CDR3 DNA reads TGCAGTGCTAGAGCCGGGCCAGATACGCAGTATTTT.

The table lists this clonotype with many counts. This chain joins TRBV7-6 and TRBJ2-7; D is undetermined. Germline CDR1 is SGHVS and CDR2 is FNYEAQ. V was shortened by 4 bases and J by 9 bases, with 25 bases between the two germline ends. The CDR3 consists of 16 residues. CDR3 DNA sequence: TGTGCCAGCAGCTCTCCCCCGAAGGGTAGGACGATGGGGCAGTACTTC. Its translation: CASSSPPKGRTMGQYF.

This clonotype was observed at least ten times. CDR3 coding DNA: TGTGCCATCAGTGAGGTAGCGGGAGTGGTCCAAGAGACCCAGTACTTC. Translating it yields CAISEVAGVVQETQYF. The chain recombines TRBV10-3 with TRBJ2-5, with 9 bases identical to TRBD2. This CDR3 contains 16 residues. The trim removed 2 bases at V and 1 base at J, leaving 5 bases unmatched. Germline CDR1 reads ENHRY; CDR2 reads SYGVKD.

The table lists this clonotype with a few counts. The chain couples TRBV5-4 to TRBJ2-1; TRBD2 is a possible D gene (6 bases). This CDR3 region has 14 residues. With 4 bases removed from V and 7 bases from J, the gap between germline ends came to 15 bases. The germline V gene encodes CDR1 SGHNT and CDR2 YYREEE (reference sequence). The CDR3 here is CASSAETSWNEQFF. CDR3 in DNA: TGTGCCAGCAGCGCCGAGACTAGTTGGAATGAGCAGTTCTTC.

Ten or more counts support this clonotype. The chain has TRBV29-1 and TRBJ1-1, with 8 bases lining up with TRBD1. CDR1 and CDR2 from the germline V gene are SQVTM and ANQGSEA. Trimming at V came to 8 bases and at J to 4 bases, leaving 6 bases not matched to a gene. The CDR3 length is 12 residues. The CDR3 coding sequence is TGCAGCTGTAAGACAGGGGCCACTGAAGCTTTCTTT. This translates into CSCKTGATEAFF.

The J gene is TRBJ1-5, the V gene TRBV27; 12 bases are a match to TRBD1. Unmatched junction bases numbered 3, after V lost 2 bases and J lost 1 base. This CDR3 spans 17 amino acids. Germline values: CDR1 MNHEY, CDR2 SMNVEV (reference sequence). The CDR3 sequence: CASSLGTGGWSNQPQHF. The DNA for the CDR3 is TGTGCCAGCAGTTTAGGGACAGGGGGCTGGAGCAATCAGCCCCAGCATTTT.

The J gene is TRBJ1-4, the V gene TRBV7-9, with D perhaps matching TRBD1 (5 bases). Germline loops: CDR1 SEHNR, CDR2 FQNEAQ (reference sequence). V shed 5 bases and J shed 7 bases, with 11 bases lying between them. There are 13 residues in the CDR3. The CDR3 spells CASSTGLSEKLFF. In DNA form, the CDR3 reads TGTGCCAGCAGCACGGGACTGTCTGAAAAACTGTTTTTT. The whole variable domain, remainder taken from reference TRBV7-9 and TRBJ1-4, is DTGVSQNPRHKITKRGQNVTFRCDPISEHNRLYWYRQTLGQGPEFLTYFQNEAQLEKSRLLSDRFSAERPKGSFSTLEIQRTEQGDSAMYLCASSTGLSEKLFFGSGTQLSVL.

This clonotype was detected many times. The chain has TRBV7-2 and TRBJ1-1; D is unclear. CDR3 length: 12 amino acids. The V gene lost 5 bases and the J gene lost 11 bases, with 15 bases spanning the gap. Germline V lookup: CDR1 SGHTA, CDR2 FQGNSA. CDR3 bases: TGTGCCAGCAGCCCGATCTTCAGGATGGCTTTCTTT. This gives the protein CASSPIFRMAFF.

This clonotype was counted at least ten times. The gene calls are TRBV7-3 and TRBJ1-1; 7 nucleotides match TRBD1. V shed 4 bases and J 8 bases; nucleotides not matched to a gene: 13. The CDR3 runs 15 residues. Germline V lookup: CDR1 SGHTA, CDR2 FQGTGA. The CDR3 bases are TGTGCCAGCAGCTACAGTGGGACAGCCTTAGTAGAAGCTTTCTTT. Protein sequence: CASSYSGTALVEAFF.

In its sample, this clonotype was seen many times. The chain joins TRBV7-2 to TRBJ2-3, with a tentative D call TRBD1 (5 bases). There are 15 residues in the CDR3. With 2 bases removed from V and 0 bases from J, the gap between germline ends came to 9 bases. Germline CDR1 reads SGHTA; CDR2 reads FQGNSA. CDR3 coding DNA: TGTGCCAGCAGCTTATGGGGCGTTAGCACAGATACGCAGTATTTT. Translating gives CASSLWGVSTDTQYF.

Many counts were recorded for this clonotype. CDR3: CASSYSIGTLYEQYV. The CDR3 bases are TGTGCCAGCAGTTACTCGATCGGGACCCTGTACGAGCAGTACGTC. The chain combines TRBV6-2 or TRBV6-3 with TRBJ2-7; D tentatively fits TRBD1 or TRBD2 (5 bases each). V was shortened by 0 bases and J by 4 bases, with 13 bases between the two germline ends. CDR3 length equals 15 residues. CDR1 is MNHEY, CDR2 SVGEGT, per germline.

The DNA for the CDR3 is TGTGCCAGCAGTTTCCTGGGACTAGTCTCCTACAATGAGCAGTTCTTC. Its translation: CASSFLGLVSYNEQFF. The chain couples TRBV28 to TRBJ2-1; TRBD2 aligns across 8 bases. CDR3 size: 16 residues. The V gene end was trimmed by 3 bases and the J gene end by 0 bases; junction bases not matched to a gene: 4. CDR1 and CDR2 (germline): MDHEN, SYDVKM.

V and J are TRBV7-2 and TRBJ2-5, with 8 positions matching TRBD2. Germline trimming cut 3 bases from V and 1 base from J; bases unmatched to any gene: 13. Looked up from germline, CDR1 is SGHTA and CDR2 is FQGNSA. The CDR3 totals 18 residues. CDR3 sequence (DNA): TGTGCCAGCAGCTTTACTACCCCGCTAACTAGCGGCCAAGAGACCCAGTACTTC. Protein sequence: CASSFTTPLTSGQETQYF.

CDR3 sequence (DNA): TGTGCCAGCAGCCAAGATATGACATTGGTTAACACCGGGGAGCTGTTTTTT. Protein product: CASSQDMTLVNTGELFF. The genes are TRBV3-1 and TRBJ2-2; D is unresolved. The CDR3 is made up of 17 amino acids. Germline lookup yields CDR1 LGHDT and CDR2 YNNKEL (reference sequence). Trimming pared 0 bases from V and 2 bases from J, leaving 13 bases between.

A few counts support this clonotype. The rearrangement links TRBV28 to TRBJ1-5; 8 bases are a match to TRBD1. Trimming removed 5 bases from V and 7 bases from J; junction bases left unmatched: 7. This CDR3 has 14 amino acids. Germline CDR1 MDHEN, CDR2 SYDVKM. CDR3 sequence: CASSGGQGGQPQHF. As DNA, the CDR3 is TGTGCCAGCAGTGGTGGACAGGGAGGACAGCCCCAGCATTTT.

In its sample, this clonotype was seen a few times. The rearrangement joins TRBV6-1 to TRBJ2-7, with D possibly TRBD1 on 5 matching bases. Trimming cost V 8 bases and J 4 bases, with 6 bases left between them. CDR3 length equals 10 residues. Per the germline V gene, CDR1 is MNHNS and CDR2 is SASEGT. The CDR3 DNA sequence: TGTGCCAGCGGGGCTTACGAGCAGTACTTC. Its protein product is CASGAYEQYF.

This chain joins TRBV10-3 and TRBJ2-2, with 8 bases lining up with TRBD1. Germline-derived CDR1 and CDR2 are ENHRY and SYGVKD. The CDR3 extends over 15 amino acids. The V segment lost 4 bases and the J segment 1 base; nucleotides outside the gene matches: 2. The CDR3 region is CAISGRGLNTGELFF. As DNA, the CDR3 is TGTGCCATCAGTGGCAGGGGGCTGAACACCGGGGAGCTGTTTTTT.

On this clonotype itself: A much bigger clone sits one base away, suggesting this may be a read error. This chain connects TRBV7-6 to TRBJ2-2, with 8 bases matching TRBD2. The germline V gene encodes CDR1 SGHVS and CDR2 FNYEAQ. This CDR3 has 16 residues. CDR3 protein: CASSFVAGGVTGEPFF. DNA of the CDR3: TGTGCCAGCAGCTTCGTTGCGGGAGGTGTCACCGGGGAGCCGTTTTTT.

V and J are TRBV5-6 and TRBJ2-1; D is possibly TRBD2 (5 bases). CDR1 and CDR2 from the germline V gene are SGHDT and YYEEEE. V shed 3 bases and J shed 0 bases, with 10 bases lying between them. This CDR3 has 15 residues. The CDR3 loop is CASSSGLSSYNEQFF. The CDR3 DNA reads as TGTGCCAGCAGCTCAGGACTGAGCTCCTACAATGAGCAGTTCTTC.

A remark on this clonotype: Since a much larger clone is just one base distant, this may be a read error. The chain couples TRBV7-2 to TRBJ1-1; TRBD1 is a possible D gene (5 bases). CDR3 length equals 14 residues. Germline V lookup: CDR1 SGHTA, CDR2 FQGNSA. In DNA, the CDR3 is TGTCCCAGCAGCCGGGACGGAATGAACACTGAAGCTTTCTTT. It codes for CPSSRDGMNTEAFF. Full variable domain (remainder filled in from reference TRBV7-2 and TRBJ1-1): GAGVSQSPSNKVTEKGKDVELRCDPISGHTALYWYRQSLGQGLEFLIYFQGNSAPDKSGLPSDRFSAERTGGSVSTLTIQRTQQEDSAVYLCPSSRDGMNTEAFFGQGTRLTVV.